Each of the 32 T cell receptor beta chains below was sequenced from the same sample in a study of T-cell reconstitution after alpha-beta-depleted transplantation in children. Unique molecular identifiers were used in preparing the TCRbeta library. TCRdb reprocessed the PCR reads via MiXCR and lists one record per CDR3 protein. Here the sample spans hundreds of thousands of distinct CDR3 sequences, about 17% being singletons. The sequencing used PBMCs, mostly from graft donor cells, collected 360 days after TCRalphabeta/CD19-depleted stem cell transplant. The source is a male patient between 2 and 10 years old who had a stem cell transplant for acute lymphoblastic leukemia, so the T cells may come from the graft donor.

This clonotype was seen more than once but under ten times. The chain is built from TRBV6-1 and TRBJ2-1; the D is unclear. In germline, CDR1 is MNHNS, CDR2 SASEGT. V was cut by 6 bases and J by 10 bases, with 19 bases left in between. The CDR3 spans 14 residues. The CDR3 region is CASSPNDIQREQFF. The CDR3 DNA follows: TGTGCCAGCAGCCCCAACGACATCCAACGGGAGCAGTTCTTC.

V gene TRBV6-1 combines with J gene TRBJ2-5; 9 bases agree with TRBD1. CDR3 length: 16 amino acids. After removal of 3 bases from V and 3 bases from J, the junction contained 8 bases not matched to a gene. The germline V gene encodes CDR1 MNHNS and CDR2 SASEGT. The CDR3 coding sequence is TGTGCCAGCAGTGATTGGGACAGGGTAATCGAAGAGACCCAGTACTTC. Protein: CASSDWDRVIEETQYF.

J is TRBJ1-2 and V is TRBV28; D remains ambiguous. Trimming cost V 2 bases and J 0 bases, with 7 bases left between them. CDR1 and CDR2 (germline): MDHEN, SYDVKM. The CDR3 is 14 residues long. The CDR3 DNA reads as TGTGCCAGCAGTTTACAGGTTGCTAACTATGGCTACACCTTC. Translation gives CASSLQVANYGYTF.

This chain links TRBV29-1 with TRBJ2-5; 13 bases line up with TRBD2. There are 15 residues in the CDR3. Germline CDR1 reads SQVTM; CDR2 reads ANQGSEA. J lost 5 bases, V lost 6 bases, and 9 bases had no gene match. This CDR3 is CSVPRTSGSWETQYF. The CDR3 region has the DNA TGCAGCGTCCCCCGGACTAGCGGGAGTTGGGAGACCCAGTACTTC.

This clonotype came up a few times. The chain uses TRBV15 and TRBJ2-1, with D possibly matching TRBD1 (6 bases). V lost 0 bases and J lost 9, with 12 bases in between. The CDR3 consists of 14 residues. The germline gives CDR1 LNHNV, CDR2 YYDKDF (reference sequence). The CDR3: CATSRDRGPGEQFF. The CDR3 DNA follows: TGTGCCACCAGCAGAGACAGGGGACCGGGTGAGCAGTTCTTC.

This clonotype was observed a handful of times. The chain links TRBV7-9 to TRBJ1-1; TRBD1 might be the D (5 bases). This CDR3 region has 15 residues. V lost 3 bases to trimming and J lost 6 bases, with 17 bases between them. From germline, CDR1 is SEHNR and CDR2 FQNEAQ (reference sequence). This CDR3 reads CASSLPGQGIPEAFF. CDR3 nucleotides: TGTGCCAGCAGCTTGCCGGGGCAGGGAATCCCTGAAGCTTTCTTT.

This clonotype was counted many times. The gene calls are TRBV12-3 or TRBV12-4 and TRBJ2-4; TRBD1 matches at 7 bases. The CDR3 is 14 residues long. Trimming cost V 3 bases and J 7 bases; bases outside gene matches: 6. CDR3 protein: CASSFAAGGNIQYF. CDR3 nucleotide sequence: TGTGCCAGCAGTTTCGCGGCAGGGGGTAACATTCAGTACTTC.

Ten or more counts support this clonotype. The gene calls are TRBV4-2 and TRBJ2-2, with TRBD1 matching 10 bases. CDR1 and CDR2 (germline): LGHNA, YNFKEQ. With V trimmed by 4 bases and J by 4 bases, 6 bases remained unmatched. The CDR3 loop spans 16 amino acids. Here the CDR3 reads CASSPMRTGGTGELFF. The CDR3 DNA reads TGTGCCAGCAGCCCCATGAGGACAGGGGGCACCGGGGAGCTGTTTTTT.

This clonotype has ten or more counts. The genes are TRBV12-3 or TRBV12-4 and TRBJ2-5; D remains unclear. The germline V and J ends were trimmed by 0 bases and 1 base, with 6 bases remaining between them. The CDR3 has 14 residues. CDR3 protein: CASSLAGPQETQYF. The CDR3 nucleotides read TGTGCCAGCAGTTTAGCGGGTCCCCAAGAGACCCAGTACTTC.

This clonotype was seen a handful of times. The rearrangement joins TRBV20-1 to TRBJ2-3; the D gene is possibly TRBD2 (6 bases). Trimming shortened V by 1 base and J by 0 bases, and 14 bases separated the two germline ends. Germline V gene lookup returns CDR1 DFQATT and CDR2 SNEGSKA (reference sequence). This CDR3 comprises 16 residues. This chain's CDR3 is CSARGVLAESTDTQYF. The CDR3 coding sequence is TGCAGTGCTAGAGGAGTACTAGCCGAGAGCACAGATACGCAGTATTTT.

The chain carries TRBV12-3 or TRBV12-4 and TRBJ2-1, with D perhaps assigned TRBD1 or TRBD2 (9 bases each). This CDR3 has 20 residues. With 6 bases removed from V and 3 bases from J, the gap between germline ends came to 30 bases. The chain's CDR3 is CASSQKSGTGRRGGYNEQFF. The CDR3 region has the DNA TGTGCCAGCAGCCAAAAATCCGGGACAGGGAGGCGGGGGGGCTACAATGAGCAGTTCTTC.

The CDR3 loop is CASSPREIGEQFF. In DNA form, the CDR3 reads TGCGCCAGCAGCCCTCGGGAAATCGGGGAGCAGTTCTTC. The chain combines TRBV5-1 with TRBJ2-1; tentative D call: TRBD2 (5 bases). V lost 4 bases and J lost 10, with 15 bases in between. This CDR3 contains 13 residues. Germline assignment: CDR1 SGHRS and CDR2 YFSETQ.

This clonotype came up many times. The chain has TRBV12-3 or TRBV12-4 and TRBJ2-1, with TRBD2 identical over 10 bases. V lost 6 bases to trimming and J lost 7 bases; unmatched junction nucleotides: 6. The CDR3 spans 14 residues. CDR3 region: CASSSTSGVNEQFF. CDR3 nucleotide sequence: TGTGCCAGCAGCTCAACTAGCGGGGTAAATGAGCAGTTCTTC.

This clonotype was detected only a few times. The CDR3 sequence is CASSARPRDRVSGANVLTF. The DNA of the CDR3 is TGTGCCAGCAGCGCAAGACCCCGGGACAGGGTATCTGGGGCCAACGTCCTGACTTTC. The chain combines TRBV9 with TRBJ2-6, with 9 bases that match TRBD1. The germline V gene encodes CDR1 SGDLS and CDR2 YYNGEE. This CDR3 comprises 19 residues. V lost 3 bases to trimming and J lost 1 base; unmatched junction nucleotides: 11. Complete variable domain (other parts from reference TRBV9 and TRBJ2-6): DSGVTQTPKHLITATGQRVTLRCSPRSGDLSVYWYQQSLDQGLQFLIQYYNGEERAKGNILERFSAQQFPDLHSELNLSSLELGDSALYFCASSARPRDRVSGANVLTFGAGSRLTVL.

The CDR3 spells CSARARGANTGELFF. DNA for the CDR3: TGCAGTGCTAGGGCTAGAGGAGCGAACACCGGGGAGCTGTTTTTT. This chain connects TRBV20-1 to TRBJ2-2; D is ambiguous. The CDR3 has 15 residues. The V end lost 3 bases, the J end lost 0 bases, and 11 bases lay between the germline ends. Germline V lookup: CDR1 DFQATT, CDR2 SNEGSKA (reference sequence).

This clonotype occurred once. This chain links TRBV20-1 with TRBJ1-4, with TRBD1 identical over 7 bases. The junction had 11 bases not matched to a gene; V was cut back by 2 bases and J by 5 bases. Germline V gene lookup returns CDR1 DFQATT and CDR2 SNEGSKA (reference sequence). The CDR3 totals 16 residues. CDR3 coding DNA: TGCAGTGCTAGAACGTGGACAGGCCACCTGAATGAAAAACTGTTTTTT. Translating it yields CSARTWTGHLNEKLFF.

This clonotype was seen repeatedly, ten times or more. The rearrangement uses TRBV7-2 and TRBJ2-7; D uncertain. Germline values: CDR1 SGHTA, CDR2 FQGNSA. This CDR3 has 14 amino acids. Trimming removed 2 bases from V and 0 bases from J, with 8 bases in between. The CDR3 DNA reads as TGTGCCAGCAGCTTAAACCGCCCCTCCTACGAGCAGTACTTC. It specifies CASSLNRPSYEQYF.

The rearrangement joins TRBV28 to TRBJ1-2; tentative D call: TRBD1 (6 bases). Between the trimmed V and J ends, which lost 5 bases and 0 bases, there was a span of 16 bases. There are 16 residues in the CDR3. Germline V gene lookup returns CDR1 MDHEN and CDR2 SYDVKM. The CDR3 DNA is TGTGCCAGCAGTCCACCCACGGGGGCAGCTAACTATGGCTACACCTTC. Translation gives CASSPPTGAANYGYTF.

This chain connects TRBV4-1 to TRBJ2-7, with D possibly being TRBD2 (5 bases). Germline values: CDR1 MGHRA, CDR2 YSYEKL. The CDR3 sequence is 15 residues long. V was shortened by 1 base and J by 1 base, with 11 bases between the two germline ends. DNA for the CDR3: TGCGCCAGCAGCCAAGGGGTAGAGGGTTCCTACGAGCAGTACTTC. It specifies CASSQGVEGSYEQYF.

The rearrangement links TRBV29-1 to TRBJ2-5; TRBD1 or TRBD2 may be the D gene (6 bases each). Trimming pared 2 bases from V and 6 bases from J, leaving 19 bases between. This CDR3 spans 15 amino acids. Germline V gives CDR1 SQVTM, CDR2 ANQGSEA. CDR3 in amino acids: CSVESPRRGGQTQYF. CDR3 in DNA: TGCAGCGTTGAAAGCCCTAGGCGTGGGGGGCAGACCCAGTACTTC.

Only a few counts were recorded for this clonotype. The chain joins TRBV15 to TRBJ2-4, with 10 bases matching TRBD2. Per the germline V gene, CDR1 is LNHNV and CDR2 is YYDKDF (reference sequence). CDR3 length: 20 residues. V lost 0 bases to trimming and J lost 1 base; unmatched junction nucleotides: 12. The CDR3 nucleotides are TGTGCCACCAGCAGAGATAAGAGGTCTAGCGGGAGTTCGGCCAAAAACATTCAGTACTTC. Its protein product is CATSRDKRSSGSSAKNIQYF. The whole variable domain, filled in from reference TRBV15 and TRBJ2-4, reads DAMVIQNPRYQVTQFGKPVTLSCSQTLNHNVMYWYQQKSSQAPKLLFHYYDKDFNNEADTPDNFQSRRPNTSFCFLDIRSPGLGDTAMYLCATSRDKRSSGSSAKNIQYFGAGTRLSVL.

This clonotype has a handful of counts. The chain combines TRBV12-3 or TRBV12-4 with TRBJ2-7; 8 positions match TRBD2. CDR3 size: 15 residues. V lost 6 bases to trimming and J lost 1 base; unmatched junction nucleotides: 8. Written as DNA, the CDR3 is TGTGCCAGCAGCCAGAGCGGGAGACGGTCCTACGAGCAGTACTTC. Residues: CASSQSGRRSYEQYF.

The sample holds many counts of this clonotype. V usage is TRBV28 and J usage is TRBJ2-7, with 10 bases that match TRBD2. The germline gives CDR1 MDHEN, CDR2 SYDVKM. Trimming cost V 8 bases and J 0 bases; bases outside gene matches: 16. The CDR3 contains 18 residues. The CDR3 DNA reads TGTGCCAGCTCTGGGAGCGGGAGGGCCCTCCAAAACTCCTACGAGCAGTACTTC. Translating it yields CASSGSGRALQNSYEQYF.

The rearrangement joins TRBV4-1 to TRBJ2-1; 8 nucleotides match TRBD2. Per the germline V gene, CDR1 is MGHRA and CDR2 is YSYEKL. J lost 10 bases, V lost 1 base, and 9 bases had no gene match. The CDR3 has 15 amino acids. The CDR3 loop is CASSQVLAGGGEQFF. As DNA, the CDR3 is TGCGCCAGCAGCCAAGTCCTGGCGGGAGGAGGGGAGCAGTTCTTC.

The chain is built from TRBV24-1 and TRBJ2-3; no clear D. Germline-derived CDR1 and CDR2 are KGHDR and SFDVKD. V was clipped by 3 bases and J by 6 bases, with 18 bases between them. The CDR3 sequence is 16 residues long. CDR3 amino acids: CATSDTPRTASDTQYF. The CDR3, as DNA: TGTGCCACCAGTGATACCCCCCGGACGGCCTCGGATACGCAGTATTTT.

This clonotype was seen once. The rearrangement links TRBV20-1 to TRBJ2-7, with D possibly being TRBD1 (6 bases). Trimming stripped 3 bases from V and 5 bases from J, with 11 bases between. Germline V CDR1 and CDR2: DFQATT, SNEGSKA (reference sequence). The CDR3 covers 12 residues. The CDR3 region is CSASYQGNEQYF. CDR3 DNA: TGCAGTGCTAGTTACCAGGGGAACGAGCAGTACTTC.

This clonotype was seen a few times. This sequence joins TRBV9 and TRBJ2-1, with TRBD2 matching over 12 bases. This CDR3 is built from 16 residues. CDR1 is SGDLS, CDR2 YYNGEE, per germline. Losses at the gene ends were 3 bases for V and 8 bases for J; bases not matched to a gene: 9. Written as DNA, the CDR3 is TGTGCCAGCAGCGCCGCCGGGACTAGCGGGTGGTATGAGCAGTTCTTC. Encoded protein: CASSAAGTSGWYEQFF.

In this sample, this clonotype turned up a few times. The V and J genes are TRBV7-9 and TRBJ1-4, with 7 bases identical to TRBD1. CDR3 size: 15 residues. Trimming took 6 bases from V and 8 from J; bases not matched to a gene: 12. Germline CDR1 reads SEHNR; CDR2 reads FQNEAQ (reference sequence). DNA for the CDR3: TGTGCCAGCAGTATAGGAGGAGGGGGCGGAGAAAAACTGTTTTTT. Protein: CASSIGGGGGEKLFF.

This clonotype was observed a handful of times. The CDR3 DNA reads TGTGCCAGCAGTTCCCGACTGATAGCTAGCGGGAGTCCCACCCTGGCCCCCTACGAGCAGTACTTC. The encoded protein is CASSSRLIASGSPTLAPYEQYF. This chain connects TRBV28 to TRBJ2-7; 10 bases agree with TRBD2. The germline V gene encodes CDR1 MDHEN and CDR2 SYDVKM. J lost 2 bases, V lost 4 bases, and 26 bases had no gene match. CDR3 length: 22 amino acids.

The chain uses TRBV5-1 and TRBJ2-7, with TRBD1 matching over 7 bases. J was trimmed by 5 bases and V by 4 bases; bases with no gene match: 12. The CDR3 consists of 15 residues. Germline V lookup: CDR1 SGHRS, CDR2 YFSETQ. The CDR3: CASSTLGQVGNEQYF. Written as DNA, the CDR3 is TGCGCCAGCAGCACTCTCGGACAGGTCGGAAACGAGCAGTACTTC.

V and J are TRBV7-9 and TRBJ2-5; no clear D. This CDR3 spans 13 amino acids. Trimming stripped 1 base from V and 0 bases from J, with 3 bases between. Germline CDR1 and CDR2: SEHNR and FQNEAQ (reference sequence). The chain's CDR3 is CASSLVDQETQYF. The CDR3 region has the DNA TGTGCCAGCAGCTTAGTCGACCAAGAGACCCAGTACTTC.

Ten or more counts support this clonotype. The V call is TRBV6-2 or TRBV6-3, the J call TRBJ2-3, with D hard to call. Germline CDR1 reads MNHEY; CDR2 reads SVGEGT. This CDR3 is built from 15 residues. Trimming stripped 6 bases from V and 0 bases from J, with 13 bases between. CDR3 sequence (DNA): TGTGCCAGCAGCAGCTTTACGACTAGCACAGATACGCAGTATTTT. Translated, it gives CASSSFTTSTDTQYF.